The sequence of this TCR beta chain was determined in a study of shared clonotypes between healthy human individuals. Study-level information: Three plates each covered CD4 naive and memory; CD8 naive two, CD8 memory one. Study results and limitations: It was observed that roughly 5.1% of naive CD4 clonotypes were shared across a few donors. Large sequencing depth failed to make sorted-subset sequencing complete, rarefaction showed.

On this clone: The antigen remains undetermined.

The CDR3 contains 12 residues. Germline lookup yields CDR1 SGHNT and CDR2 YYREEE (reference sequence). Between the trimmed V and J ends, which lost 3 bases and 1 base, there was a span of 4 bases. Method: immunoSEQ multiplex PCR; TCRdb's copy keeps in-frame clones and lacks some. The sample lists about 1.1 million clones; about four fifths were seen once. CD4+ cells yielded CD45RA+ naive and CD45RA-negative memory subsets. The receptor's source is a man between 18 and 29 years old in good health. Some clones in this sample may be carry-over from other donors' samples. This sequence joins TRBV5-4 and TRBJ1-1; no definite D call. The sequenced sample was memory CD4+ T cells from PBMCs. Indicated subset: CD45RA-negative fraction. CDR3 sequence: CASSSRNTEAFF. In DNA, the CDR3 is TGTGCCAGCAGCTCCAGGAACACTGAAGCTTTCTTT. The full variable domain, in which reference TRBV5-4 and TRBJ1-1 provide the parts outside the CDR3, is ETGVTQSPTHLIKTRGQQVTLRCSSQSGHNTVSWYQQALGQGPQFIFQYYREEENGRGNFPPRFSGLQFPNYSSELNVNALELDDSALYLCASSSRNTEAFFGQGTRLTVV.